This T cell receptor beta chain came from a study of cytomegalovirus exposure and HLA in healthy donors. It was with 60 Vbeta and 13 Jbeta primers that the PCR ran. The table came from immunoSEQ multiplex PCR; TCRdb's copy has only in-frame clones and leaves some out. The sample contains about 140,000 clones, roughly 83% of which appear only once. This clone appeared a few times. V gave up 6 bases and J gave up 5 bases; unmatched junction bases: 3. CDR1 MDHEN and CDR2 SYDVKM come from the germline V gene. This CDR3 comprises 13 residues. The sample was PBMCs. The J gene is TRBJ1-2, the V gene TRBV28; 10 nucleotides line up with TRBD1. The sequence derives from a female donor in good health and CMV-seronegative. The CDR3 nucleotides read TGTGCCAGCAGAGGGACAGGGGCTTATGGCTACACCTTC. Its protein product is CASRGTGAYGYTF.